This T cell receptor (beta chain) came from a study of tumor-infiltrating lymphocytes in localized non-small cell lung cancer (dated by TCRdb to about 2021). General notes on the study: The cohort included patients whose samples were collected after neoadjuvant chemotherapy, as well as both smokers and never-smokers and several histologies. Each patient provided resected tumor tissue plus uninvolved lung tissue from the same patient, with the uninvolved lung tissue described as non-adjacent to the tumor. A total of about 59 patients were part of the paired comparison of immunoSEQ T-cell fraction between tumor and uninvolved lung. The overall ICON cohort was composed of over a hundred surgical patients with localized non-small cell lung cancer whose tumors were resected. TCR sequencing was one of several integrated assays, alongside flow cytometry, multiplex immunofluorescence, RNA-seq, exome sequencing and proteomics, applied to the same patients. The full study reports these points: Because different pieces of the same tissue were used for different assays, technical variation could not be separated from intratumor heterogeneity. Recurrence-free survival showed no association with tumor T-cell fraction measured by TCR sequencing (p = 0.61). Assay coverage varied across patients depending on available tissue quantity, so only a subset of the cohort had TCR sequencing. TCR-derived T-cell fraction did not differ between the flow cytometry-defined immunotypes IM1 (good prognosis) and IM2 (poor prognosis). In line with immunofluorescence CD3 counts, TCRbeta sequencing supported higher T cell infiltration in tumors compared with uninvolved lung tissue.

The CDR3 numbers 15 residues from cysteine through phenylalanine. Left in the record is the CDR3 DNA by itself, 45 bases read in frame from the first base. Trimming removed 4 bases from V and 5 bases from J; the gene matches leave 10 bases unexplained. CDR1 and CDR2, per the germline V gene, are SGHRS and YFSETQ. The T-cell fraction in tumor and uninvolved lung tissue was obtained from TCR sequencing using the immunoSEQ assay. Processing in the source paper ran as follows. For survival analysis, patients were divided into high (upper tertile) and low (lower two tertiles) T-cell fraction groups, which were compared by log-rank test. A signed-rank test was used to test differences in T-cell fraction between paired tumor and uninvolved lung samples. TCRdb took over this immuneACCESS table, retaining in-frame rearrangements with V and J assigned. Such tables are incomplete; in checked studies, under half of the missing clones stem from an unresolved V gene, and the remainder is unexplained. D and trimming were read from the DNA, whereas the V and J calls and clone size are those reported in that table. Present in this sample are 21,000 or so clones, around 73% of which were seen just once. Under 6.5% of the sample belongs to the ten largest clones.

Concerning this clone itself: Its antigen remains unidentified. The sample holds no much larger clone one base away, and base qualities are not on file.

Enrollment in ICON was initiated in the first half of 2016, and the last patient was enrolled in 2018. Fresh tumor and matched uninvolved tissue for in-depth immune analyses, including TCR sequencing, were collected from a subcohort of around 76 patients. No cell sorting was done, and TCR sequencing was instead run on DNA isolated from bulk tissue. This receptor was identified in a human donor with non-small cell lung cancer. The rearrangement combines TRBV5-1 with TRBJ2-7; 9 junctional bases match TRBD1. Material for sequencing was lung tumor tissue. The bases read TGCGCCAGCAGCCCCCGTCCCGGGACAGGGAACGAGCAGTACTTC. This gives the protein CASSPRPGTGNEQYF.